This TCR beta chain was identified during a study of cytotoxic CD8 clonotypes in ibrutinib-treated CLL. The protocol was immunoSEQ multiplex PCR, while the TCRdb copy is restricted to in-frame clones and leaves out a portion. The data show 150,000 or so clones, 76% seen once. V lost 5 bases and J lost 5, with 22 bases in between. The CDR3 sequence is 18 residues long. The germline V gene encodes CDR1 SSHAT and CDR2 FNYEAQ (reference sequence). This chain connects TRBV7-7 to TRBJ2-6; D remains unclear. This TCR was sampled from a human donor with chronic lymphocytic leukemia. This material consisted of PBMCs, taken after 24 months of ibrutinib treatment. As DNA, the CDR3 is TGTGCCAGCAGCCGAACACCAGTGCCACAAAGTCGGGCCAACGTCCTGACTTTC. Its translation is CASSRTPVPQSRANVLTF.